This TCR beta chain was retrieved from a study of cytomegalovirus exposure and HLA in healthy donors. General observations from the study: While the bulk of TCR sequences proved rare, some public TCRs turned up in many donors. With high specificity and sensitivity, the classifier reportedly diagnosed cytomegalovirus status. Rates of TCR association differed by HLA locus in a later analysis, with DRB1 highest and HLA-C lowest.

V was pared by 3 bases and J by 12 bases, with 17 bases between. CDR1 and CDR2 from the germline V gene are SGHTA and FQGNSA. The CDR3 has 13 amino acids. Of note for this clone: Its matching antigen is unknown.

60 Vbeta and 13 Jbeta primers were used in PCR. Measured with immunoSEQ multiplex PCR; TCRdb has only the in-frame clones, and not every one. The table records more than 100,000 clones, about 80% of them present only once. The sample comprised PBMCs. The origin of this receptor is a woman aged 40-49 years in good health and CMV-seropositive. The chain has TRBV7-2 and TRBJ1-1; weak D call: TRBD1 (6 bases). CDR3 sequence reads: CASSFLEGVETFF. The DNA for the CDR3 is TGTGCCAGCAGCTTCCTAGAGGGGGTCGAGACTTTCTTT.